Given below is one T cell receptor (beta chain) in context. The antigen is undetermined. MiXCR was run by TCRdb on the PCR reads, yielding one entry per CDR3 protein. The sample lists roughly 630,000 distinct CDR3 sequences, 25% seen once, with 0.7% to 0.95% in the top ten. Germline V gene data show CDR1 as LGHNA and CDR2 as YSLEER. V was cut by 3 bases and J by 0 bases, with 24 bases left in between. CDR3 length: 21 residues. The sample belongs to a study of molecular identifiers for immune sequencing clone quantification. Study results and caveats: Spiked Jurkat TCR RNA equal to one cell could reportedly be picked out among 900,000 to 1,000,000 naive cells. Shared barcodes on identical TCR molecules could underestimate the sizes of highly expanded clones.

The sequence came from a human donor in good health. Some libraries in this study had Jurkat cell RNA spiked in. Sequenced material: naive CD8+ T cells from blood, with Jurkat cell RNA spiked in. The sample's subset: FACS-sorted CD8+CD4-CCR7+CD45RA+ naive T cells. The gene calls are TRBV4-3 and TRBJ1-6; tentatively, D is TRBD1 (5 bases). Written as DNA, the CDR3 is TGCGCCAGCAGCCAGGACCGGGGGAGAAAGTACCAAAGCTCCTATAATTCACCCCTCCACTTT. This codes for CASSQDRGRKYQSSYNSPLHF.